This TCR beta chain stems from a study of regulatory T cells in long-lasting Graves disease. Study conclusions and caveats: Newly diagnosed patients had higher TCR diversity than persistent Graves' patients did. Repertoires from persistent disease leaned toward TRBV28, TRBJ1-2 and TRBJ2-5.

Through Arm-PCR of CDR3 regions and iRepertoire HTBI primers, TCR beta libraries were built. TCRdb reanalysed the multiplex PCR reads using MiXCR and keeps one entry per CDR3 protein. The sample comprises about 320,000 distinct CDR3 sequences, over 15% of which are singletons, and around 36% rests with the top ten. The time point: newly diagnosed GD, antithyroid drugs for less than 3 months. The TCR library was made from RNA extracted from PBMCs. From germline, CDR1 is ENHRY and CDR2 SYGVKD. V shed 4 bases, J shed 2 bases, and the junction held 7 bases outside the gene matches. The CDR3 runs to 15 residues. This clonotype was found many times. The antigen remains unidentified.

The TCR sequence derives from a female donor with Graves disease. Source: peripheral blood mononuclear cells (PBMCs), taken at new diagnosis, from a patient treated with antithyroid drugs. The chain uses TRBV10-3 and TRBJ2-7; 8 bases match TRBD2. The CDR3, as DNA: TGTGCCATCAGTGTCTCGCGGGAGGTCGCCTACGAGCAGTACTTC. Its protein product is CAISVSREVAYEQYF.